Below are 10 T cell receptor beta chains sequenced from a single sample in a study of cytomegalovirus exposure and HLA in healthy donors. 13 Jbeta primers and 60 Vbeta primers were used for the PCR. Profiling relied on immunoSEQ multiplex PCR, and the TCRdb table lists in-frame clones only, not all of them. The sample includes about 140,000 clones, approximately 80% seen only once; the top ten take approximately 2.5%. The sample was PBMCs. Receptors were obtained from a man aged 45-65 years in good health and CMV-seronegative.

The chain links TRBV29-1 to TRBJ2-5; 12 nucleotides match TRBD2. The CDR3 has 15 amino acids. V was pared by 3 bases and J by 4 bases, with 6 bases of the junction left unmatched. Per germline, CDR1 SQVTM and CDR2 ANQGSEA. The CDR3 nucleotides read TGCAGCGTTGATCCTAGCGGGGGGGCCGGAGAGACCCAGTACTTC. Translating gives CSVDPSGGAGETQYF.

This rearrangement joins TRBV27 to TRBJ2-1; TRBD2 agrees at 12 bases. Germline values: CDR1 MNHEY, CDR2 SMNVEV (reference sequence). V gave up 7 bases and J gave up 4 bases; unmatched junction bases: 2. The CDR3 consists of 14 residues. The CDR3 DNA is TGTGCCAGCAAAACTAGCGGGGGGTACAATGAGCAGTTCTTC. As protein: CASKTSGGYNEQFF.

This chain connects TRBV25-1 to TRBJ2-1, with 11 bases that match TRBD2. The CDR3 has 16 residues. V dropped 0 bases and J dropped 9; count of bases not matched to a gene: 7. CDR1 MGHDK and CDR2 SYGVNS come from the germline V gene. This chain's CDR3 is CASSEYRLAGGTEQFF. DNA for the CDR3: TGTGCCAGCAGTGAATATCGGCTAGCGGGAGGAACTGAGCAGTTCTTC. Looking up the rest from reference TRBV25-1 and TRBJ2-1 gives the full variable domain: EADIYQTPRYLVIGTGKKITLECSQTMGHDKMYWYQQDPGMELHLIHYSYGVNSTEKGDLSSESTVSRIRTEHFPLTLESARPSHTSQYLCASSEYRLAGGTEQFFGPGTRLTVL.

The V call is TRBV10-2, the J call TRBJ1-4; D is unresolved. The CDR3 is 14 amino acids. The V end lost 0 bases, the J end lost 5 bases, and 7 bases lay between the germline ends. Germline V CDR1 and CDR2: WSHSY, SAAADI. CDR3 in DNA: TGCGCCAGCAGTGAGTCAGCCAAGAATGAAAAACTGTTTTTT. Translating it yields CASSESAKNEKLFF.

This chain joins TRBV18 and TRBJ2-1; no clear D gene. The V and J ends lost 2 bases and 7 bases respectively, with 9 bases between them. Germline values: CDR1 KGHSH, CDR2 LQKENI. The CDR3 is made up of 13 amino acids. CDR3 coding DNA: TGTGCCAGCTCACCAAACCAGGTGAATGAGCAGTTCTTC. Amino acids: CASSPNQVNEQFF.

This sequence joins TRBV7-3 and TRBJ2-1; TRBD1 aligns across 9 bases. The CDR3 consists of 16 residues. Germline trimming cut 1 base from V and 5 bases from J; bases unmatched to any gene: 6. Germline-derived CDR1 and CDR2 are SGHTA and FQGTGA. CDR3 sequence: CASSLIGTGKHNEQFF. The CDR3 region has the DNA TGTGCCAGCAGCTTAATAGGGACAGGGAAACACAATGAGCAGTTCTTC.

This chain joins TRBV7-2 and TRBJ2-2; perhaps TRBD1 as D (6 bases). The germline gives CDR1 SGHTA, CDR2 FQGNSA. Trimming pared 1 base from V and 1 base from J, leaving 10 bases between. The length of the CDR3 is 16 residues. Written as DNA, the CDR3 is TGTGCCAGCAGCTTAGTGGGACAAGGGAACACCGGGGAGCTGTTTTTT. Amino acids: CASSLVGQGNTGELFF.

V usage is TRBV18 and J usage is TRBJ1-1, with 8 bases lining up with TRBD1. Germline CDR1 is KGHSH and CDR2 is LQKENI. The CDR3 length is 14 residues. V shed 5 bases, J shed 1 base, and the junction held 3 bases outside the gene matches. The CDR3 loop reads CASSGQGKNTEAFF. The CDR3 DNA sequence: TGTGCCAGCTCAGGACAGGGTAAGAACACTGAAGCTTTCTTT.

The genes are TRBV7-9 and TRBJ1-5; no firm D call. V was shortened by 1 base and J by 1 base, with 11 bases between the two germline ends. CDR1 and CDR2 from the germline V gene are SEHNR and FQNEAQ (reference sequence). This CDR3 region has 16 residues. The CDR3 DNA follows: TGTGCCAGCAGCTTAGTACACGGGGTCAGCAATCAGCCCCAGCATTTT. This gives the protein CASSLVHGVSNQPQHF. The full variable domain, in which reference TRBV7-9 and TRBJ1-5 provide the parts outside the CDR3, is DTGVSQNPRHKITKRGQNVTFRCDPISEHNRLYWYRQTLGQGPEFLTYFQNEAQLEKSRLLSDRFSAERPKGSFSTLEIQRTEQGDSAMYLCASSLVHGVSNQPQHFGDGTRLSIL.

The chain employs TRBV5-1 and TRBJ2-3; 8 nucleotides align to TRBD1. Germline V gives CDR1 SGHRS, CDR2 YFSETQ. The CDR3 loop spans 14 amino acids. J was trimmed by 6 bases and V by 3 bases; bases with no gene match: 6. The CDR3 is CASSSRTGLDTQYF. In DNA form, the CDR3 reads TGCGCCAGCAGCTCGAGGACAGGGTTGGATACGCAGTATTTT.